Presented here are 21 T cell receptor beta chains from one specimen sequenced in a study of circulating and synovial CD4+ cells in juvenile arthritis. Produced via immunoSEQ multiplex PCR; TCRdb's table is partial and in-frame only. The sample lists tens of thousands of clones, approximately 94% occurring once. Sequencing was performed on CD4+ T cells from blood. These receptors all come from a human donor with juvenile idiopathic arthritis.

V usage is TRBV21-1 and J usage is TRBJ1-5; the table's D gene call, TRBD1, was not cross checked with the DNA. TRBV21-1 is given as a pseudogene. The CDR3 length is 16 residues. Here the CDR3 DNA reads TGTGCCAGGAGCGACAGGGAACAAATTCACAATCAGCCCCAGCATTTT. This sequence encodes CARSDREQIHNQPQHF.

J is TRBJ2-7 and V is TRBV7-9; perhaps TRBD1 as D (5 bases). V was cut by 5 bases and J by 0 bases, with 14 bases left in between. The CDR3 contains 15 residues. The V gene's germline CDR1 is SEHNR and CDR2 FQNEAQ (reference sequence). The chain's CDR3 is CASSHSTGSSYEQYF. The DNA for the CDR3 is TGTGCCAGCAGCCACTCTACAGGTAGCTCCTACGAGCAGTACTTC.

The rearrangement joins TRBV20-1 to TRBJ2-3, with a tentative D call TRBD1 (5 bases). CDR3 length equals 11 residues. In germline, CDR1 is DFQATT, CDR2 SNEGSKA (reference sequence). Trimming shortened V by 0 bases and J by 13 bases, and 11 bases separated the two germline ends. The CDR3 sequence is CSARDPRVEYF. The CDR3 DNA reads as TGCAGTGCTAGAGATCCCAGGGTGGAGTATTTT.

The rearrangement uses TRBV7-2 and TRBJ1-3; possible D gene TRBD1, 6 bases. Germline CDR1 and CDR2: SGHTA and FQGNSA. The length of the CDR3 is 15 residues. Trimming stripped 5 bases from V and 4 bases from J, with 15 bases between. This chain's CDR3 is CASSPVAGEGNTIYF. DNA of the CDR3: TGTGCCAGCAGCCCCGTGGCAGGGGAAGGAAACACCATATATTTT. Filled out from reference TRBV7-2 and TRBJ1-3, the complete variable domain reads GAGVSQSPSNKVTEKGKDVELRCDPISGHTALYWYRQSLGQGLEFLIYFQGNSAPDKSGLPSDRFSAERTGGSVSTLTIQRTQQEDSAVYLCASSPVAGEGNTIYFGEGSWLTVV.

V gene TRBV18 combines with J gene TRBJ1-1; 8 nucleotides align to TRBD1. Germline V lookup: CDR1 KGHSH, CDR2 LQKENI. Losses at the gene ends were 2 bases for V and 7 bases for J; bases not matched to a gene: 9. The length of the CDR3 is 15 residues. The CDR3 protein is CASSPVGQGRGEAFF. CDR3 in DNA: TGTGCCAGCTCACCAGTCGGACAGGGAAGAGGTGAAGCTTTCTTT.

The table lists this clone with a few counts. V usage is TRBV7-7 and J usage is TRBJ2-5, with TRBD2 matching over 9 bases. This CDR3 comprises 16 residues. V gave up 5 bases and J gave up 9 bases; unmatched junction bases: 16. CDR1 is SSHAT and CDR2 is FNYEAQ in the germline V gene (reference sequence). CDR3 bases: TGTGCCAGCAGCCCTGGGCGAGCGGGGGGCTCCGAGGCCCAGTACTTC. Amino acids: CASSPGRAGGSEAQYF.

The V call is TRBV19, the J call TRBJ1-5; TRBD1 matches 7 bases. The CDR3 contains 15 residues. V dropped 7 bases and J dropped 6; count of bases not matched to a gene: 12. In germline, CDR1 is LNHDA, CDR2 SQIVND (reference sequence). In nucleotides, the CDR3 is TGTGCCAGTACCGAAGGGACAGTGAGACGTCAGCCCCAGCATTTT. Its protein is CASTEGTVRRQPQHF.

V usage is TRBV4-1 and J usage is TRBJ1-1; D is perhaps TRBD1 (6 bases). The V end was cut by 2 bases, the J end by 5 bases, with 15 bases between. The CDR3 contains 15 residues. Germline loops: CDR1 MGHRA, CDR2 YSYEKL. As DNA, the CDR3 is TGCGCCAGCAGCCAAAGGGGCAGGGGACTAACTGAAGCTTTCTTT. Protein product: CASSQRGRGLTEAFF.

The chain employs TRBV7-9 and TRBJ2-7; TRBD1 matches 7 bases. This CDR3 region has 15 residues. The V gene's germline CDR1 is SEHNR and CDR2 FQNEAQ (reference sequence). With 2 bases clipped from V and 7 bases from J, the junction kept 11 bases outside the gene matches. In DNA form, the CDR3 reads TGTGCCAGCAGCTTATCATACAGGGGCCCCGTGGAGCAGTACTTC. It codes for CASSLSYRGPVEQYF.

The chain employs TRBV18 and TRBJ1-2; 11 bases are a match to TRBD1. Germline values: CDR1 KGHSH, CDR2 LQKENI. V was pared by 3 bases and J by 7 bases, with 4 bases of the junction left unmatched. The CDR3 spans 14 residues. CDR3 in amino acids: CASSPGQGAPGYTF. CDR3 DNA: TGTGCCAGCTCACCCGGACAGGGGGCGCCTGGCTACACCTTC.

The CDR3 loop is CASSLARGYSYNEQFF. CDR3 coding DNA: TGCGCCAGCAGCTTGGCCAGGGGTTACTCCTACAATGAGCAGTTCTTC. V and J are TRBV5-1 and TRBJ2-1, with D perhaps TRBD1 (6 bases). The CDR3 loop spans 16 amino acids. The V end was cut by 0 bases, the J end by 0 bases, with 10 bases between. Germline V gene lookup returns CDR1 SGHRS and CDR2 YFSETQ.

The chain recombines TRBV2 with TRBJ1-3, with D uncertain. The CDR3 extends over 16 amino acids. Trimming cost V 5 bases and J 0 bases, with 14 bases left between them. CDR1 and CDR2 from the germline V gene are SNHLY and FYNNEI. The CDR3 is CASSSPGLNSGNTIYF. For the CDR3, the DNA is TGTGCCAGCAGTTCCCCCGGACTAAACTCTGGAAACACCATATATTTT.

The rearrangement joins TRBV7-2 to TRBJ1-3, with a possible D match to TRBD1 (6 bases). The CDR3 contains 15 residues. Trimming left V 5 bases short and J 4 bases short, with 15 bases between. CDR1 is SGHTA and CDR2 is FQGNSA in the germline V gene. CDR3 coding DNA: TGTGCCAGCAGCCGAGCGGGGGGCGAGGGAAACACCATATATTTT. This codes for CASSRAGGEGNTIYF.

The chain is built from TRBV4-2 and TRBJ2-1; D unclear. Germline V gives CDR1 LGHNA, CDR2 YNFKEQ. V lost 1 base and J lost 0, with 7 bases in between. CDR3 length: 15 amino acids. The CDR3 sequence is CASSQVWSSYNEQFF. Here the CDR3 DNA reads TGTGCCAGCAGCCAAGTATGGAGCTCCTACAATGAGCAGTTCTTC.

The chain has TRBV5-1 and TRBJ1-5, with D hard to call. Germline CDR1 and CDR2: SGHRS and YFSETQ. Trimming cost V 1 base and J 7 bases, with 9 bases left between them. This CDR3 is built from 13 residues. The CDR3 spells CASSLSMGQPQHF. CDR3 nucleotide sequence: TGCGCCAGCAGCTTGTCGATGGGCCAGCCCCAGCATTTT. The variable domain in full, completed from reference TRBV5-1 and TRBJ1-5, reads KAGVTQTPRYLIKTRGQQVTLSCSPISGHRSVSWYQQTPGQGLQFLFEYFSETQRNKGNFPGRFSGRQFSNSRSEMNVSTLELGDSALYLCASSLSMGQPQHFGDGTRLSIL.

The V gene is TRBV5-1, the J gene TRBJ1-4; 7 bases map to TRBD1. Germline V gene sequence: CDR1 SGHRS, CDR2 YFSETQ. The CDR3 consists of 15 residues. V shed 4 bases and J 5 bases; nucleotides not matched to a gene: 8. The CDR3 region is CASSAGTAPNEKLFF. CDR3 nucleotide sequence: TGCGCCAGCAGCGCGGGGACAGCCCCCAATGAAAAACTGTTTTTT.

The chain combines TRBV12-5 with TRBJ1-5; 7 bases line up with TRBD1. V was clipped by 2 bases and J by 4 bases; unmatched bases: 11. CDR1 LGHNT and CDR2 FRNRAP come from the germline V gene. This CDR3 region has 17 residues. Here the CDR3 reads CASGLLHTATGNQPQHF. The CDR3 bases are TGTGCTAGTGGTTTGCTCCACACCGCGACAGGGAATCAGCCCCAGCATTTT.

V and J are TRBV6-6 and TRBJ1-4; maybe TRBD1 (5 bases). Trimming removed 7 bases from V and 3 bases from J, with 15 bases in between. The CDR3 runs 15 residues. Germline CDR1 reads MNHNY; CDR2 reads SVGAGI (reference sequence). The CDR3 loop reads CASNYQTAPNEKLFF. DNA of the CDR3: TGTGCCAGCAACTATCAGACAGCCCCTAATGAAAAACTGTTTTTT.

This sequence joins TRBV19 and TRBJ2-3, with a weak D call TRBD2 (5 bases). Germline assignment: CDR1 LNHDA and CDR2 SQIVND (reference sequence). V lost 3 bases and J lost 4, with 8 bases in between. The CDR3 loop spans 13 amino acids. The CDR3 region has the DNA TGTGCCAGTAGTATGATTAGCGCAGATACGCAGTATTTT. Residues: CASSMISADTQYF.

The chain employs TRBV19 and TRBJ1-5; D might be TRBD1 (5 bases). The germline V gene has CDR1 LNHDA and CDR2 SQIVND (reference sequence). This CDR3 comprises 13 residues. V lost 5 bases, J lost 4 bases, and 9 bases lay in between. The CDR3 is CASSAGRNQPQHF. As DNA, the CDR3 is TGTGCCAGTAGTGCGGGACGGAATCAGCCCCAGCATTTT.

This sequence joins TRBV6-5 and TRBJ1-6; the match to TRBD1 covers 8 bases. J was trimmed by 7 bases and V by 6 bases; bases with no gene match: 8. There are 15 residues in the CDR3. Germline V gene sequence: CDR1 MNHEY, CDR2 SVGAGI. For the CDR3, the DNA is TGTGCCAGCAGGCACCGGGACAGGCTAAATTCACCCCTCCACTTT. It translates to CASRHRDRLNSPLHF.